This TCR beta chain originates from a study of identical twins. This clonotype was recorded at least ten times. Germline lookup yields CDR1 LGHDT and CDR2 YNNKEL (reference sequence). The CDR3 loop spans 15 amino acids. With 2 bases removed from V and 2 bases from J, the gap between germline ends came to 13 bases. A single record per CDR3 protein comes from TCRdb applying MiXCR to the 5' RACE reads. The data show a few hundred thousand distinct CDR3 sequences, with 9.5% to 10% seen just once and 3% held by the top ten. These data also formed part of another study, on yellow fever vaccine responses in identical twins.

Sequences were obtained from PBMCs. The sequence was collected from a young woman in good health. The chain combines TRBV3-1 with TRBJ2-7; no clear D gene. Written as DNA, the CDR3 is TGTGCCAGCAGCCAATCGACCTTGGGCCCCTACGAGCAGTACTTC. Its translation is CASSQSTLGPYEQYF.